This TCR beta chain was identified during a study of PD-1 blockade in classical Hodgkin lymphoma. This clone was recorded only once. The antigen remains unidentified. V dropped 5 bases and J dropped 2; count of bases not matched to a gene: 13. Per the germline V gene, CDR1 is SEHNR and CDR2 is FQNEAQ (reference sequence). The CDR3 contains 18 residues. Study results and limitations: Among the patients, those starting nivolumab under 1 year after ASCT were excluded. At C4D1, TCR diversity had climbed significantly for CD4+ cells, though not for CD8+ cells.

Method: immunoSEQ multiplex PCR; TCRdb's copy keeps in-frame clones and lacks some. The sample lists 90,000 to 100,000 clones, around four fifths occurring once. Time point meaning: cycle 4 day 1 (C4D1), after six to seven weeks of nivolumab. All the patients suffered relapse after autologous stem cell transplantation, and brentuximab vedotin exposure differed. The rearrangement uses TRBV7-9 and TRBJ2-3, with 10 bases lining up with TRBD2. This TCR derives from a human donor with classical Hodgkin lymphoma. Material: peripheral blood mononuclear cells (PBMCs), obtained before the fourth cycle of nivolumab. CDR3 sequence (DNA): TGTGCCAGCAGCACTGCCCCGGGGCTAGCGGGGGACACAGATACGCAGTATTTT. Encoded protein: CASSTAPGLAGDTDTQYF.